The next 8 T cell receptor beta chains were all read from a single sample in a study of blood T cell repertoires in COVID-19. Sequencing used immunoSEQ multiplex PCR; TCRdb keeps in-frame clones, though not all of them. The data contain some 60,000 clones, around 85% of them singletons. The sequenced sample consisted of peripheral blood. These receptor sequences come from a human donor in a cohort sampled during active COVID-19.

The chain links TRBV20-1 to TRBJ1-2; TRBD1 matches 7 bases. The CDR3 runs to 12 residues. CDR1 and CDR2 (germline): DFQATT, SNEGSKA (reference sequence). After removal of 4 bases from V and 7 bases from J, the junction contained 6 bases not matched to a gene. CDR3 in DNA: TGCAGTGCTAATGACAGGGTCGGTGGCTACACCTTC. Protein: CSANDRVGGYTF.

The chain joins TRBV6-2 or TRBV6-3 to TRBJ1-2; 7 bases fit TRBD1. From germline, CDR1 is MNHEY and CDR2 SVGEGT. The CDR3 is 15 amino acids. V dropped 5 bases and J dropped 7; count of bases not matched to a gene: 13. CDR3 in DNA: TGTGCCAGCAGTCGTTCTTCGACAGGGTTCGGTGGCTACACCTTC. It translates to CASSRSSTGFGGYTF.

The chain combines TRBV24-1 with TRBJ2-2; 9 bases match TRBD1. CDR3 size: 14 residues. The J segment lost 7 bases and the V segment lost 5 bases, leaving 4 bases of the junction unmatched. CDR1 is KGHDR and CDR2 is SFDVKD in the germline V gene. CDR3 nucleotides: TGTGCCACCAGTGGACAGGGGGACGTCGGGGAGCTGTTTTTT. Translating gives CATSGQGDVGELFF.

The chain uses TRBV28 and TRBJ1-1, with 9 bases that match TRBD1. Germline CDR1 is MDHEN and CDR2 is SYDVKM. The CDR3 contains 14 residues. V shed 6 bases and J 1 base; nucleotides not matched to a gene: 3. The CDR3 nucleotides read TGTGCCAGCAGCTGGGGACAGGGGAACACTGAAGCTTTCTTT. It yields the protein CASSWGQGNTEAFF. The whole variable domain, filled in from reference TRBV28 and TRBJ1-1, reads DVKVTQSSRYLVKRTGEKVFLECVQDMDHENMFWYRQDPGLGLRLIYFSYDVKMKEKGDIPEGYSVSREKKERFSLILESASTNQTSMYLCASSWGQGNTEAFFGQGTRLTVV.

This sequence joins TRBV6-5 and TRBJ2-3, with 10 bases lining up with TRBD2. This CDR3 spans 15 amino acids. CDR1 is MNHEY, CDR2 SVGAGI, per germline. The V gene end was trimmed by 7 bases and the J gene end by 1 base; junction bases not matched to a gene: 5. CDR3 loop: CASNPSGGGTDTQYF. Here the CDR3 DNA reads TGTGCCAGCAATCCTAGCGGGGGTGGCACAGATACGCAGTATTTT.

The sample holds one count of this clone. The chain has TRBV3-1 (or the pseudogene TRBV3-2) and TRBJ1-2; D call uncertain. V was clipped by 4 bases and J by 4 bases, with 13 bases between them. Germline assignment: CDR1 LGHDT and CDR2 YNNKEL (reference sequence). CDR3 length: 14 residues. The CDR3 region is CASSPERQAYGYTF. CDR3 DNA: TGTGCCAGCAGCCCCGAAAGACAAGCCTATGGCTACACCTTC.

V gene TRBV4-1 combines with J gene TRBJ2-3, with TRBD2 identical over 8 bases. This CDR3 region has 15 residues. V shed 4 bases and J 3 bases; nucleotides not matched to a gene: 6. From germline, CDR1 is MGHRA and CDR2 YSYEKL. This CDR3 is CASSPSSGYTDTQYF. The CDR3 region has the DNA TGCGCCAGCAGCCCGTCTAGCGGGTATACAGATACGCAGTATTTT.

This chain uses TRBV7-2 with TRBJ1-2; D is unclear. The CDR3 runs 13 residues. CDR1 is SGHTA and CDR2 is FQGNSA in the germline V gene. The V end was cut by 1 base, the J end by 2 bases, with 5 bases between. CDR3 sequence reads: CASSLDNNYGYTF. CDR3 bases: TGTGCCAGCAGCTTAGACAACAACTATGGCTACACCTTC.